This TCR beta chain was captured by sequencing in a study of OX40 agonist ivuxolimab in advanced cancers. Regarding the complete study: The costimulatory receptor OX40 (CD134) was targeted by ivuxolimab, a fully human IgG2 agonistic monoclonal antibody. The monotherapy dose-escalation portion (N of about 57 patients) of the phase I ivuxolimab trial is reported in the paper. Peripheral TCRbeta sequencing was intended to test whether TCR sequence diversity was altered and clonal T-cell expansion was caused by ivuxolimab. Intravenous ivuxolimab was administered to patients every 2 weeks at six dose levels: 0.01, 0.1, 0.3, 1.5, 3 and 10 mg/kg. Patients were allowed to have had prior anti-PD-1, anti-PD-L1 or anti-CTLA-4 therapy, and approximately 40% of the dose-escalation patients had been treated with checkpoint inhibitors. Partial responses were achieved by three dose-escalation patients, of whom one had hepatocellular carcinoma and two had cutaneous melanoma. Of the approximately 54 patients in dose escalation, around 20 had hepatocellular carcinoma, about 15 had melanoma, 9 had renal cell carcinoma and 9 had head and neck cancer. The dose-escalation cohort was about 86% male with a mean age of about 65 years, ranging from about 23 to 85. Results and caveats for the whole study, not just this receptor: The antigen specificity of the clonally expanded peripheral T cells was not determined. On average, CD8+ T cells showed more expanded clones than CD4+ T cells after ivuxolimab. In the 0.1-3.0 mg/kg groups, partial responders had among the lowest normalized peripheral clonal expansion, particularly in CD8+ T cells. Low levels of normalized T-cell clonal expansion were also seen in some patients who did not respond. At doses from 0.1 to 3.0 mg/kg, clonal expansion was seen in both CD4+ and CD8+ blood T cells between baseline and week 6.

Patients with autoimmune disease history or receiving systemic immunosuppression were excluded from the trial. Peripheral blood for TCR sequencing was collected from all dose cohorts at baseline, on cycle 4 day 1, and on cycle 7 day 1. The samples were taken from a phase I, first-in-human, multicenter, open-label dose-escalation trial of ivuxolimab. Adults with locally advanced or metastatic melanoma, renal cell, hepatocellular, or head and neck squamous cell carcinoma were enrolled in the trial. Before TCR sequencing, CD4+ T cells and CD8+ T cells from peripheral blood were sorted into separate populations. Genomic DNA was isolated from the sorted cells so that the TCRbeta CDR3 region could be sequenced. The immunoSEQ Assay was used to sequence the TCRbeta CDR3 regions. TCRdb limited this immuneACCESS table to in-frame rearrangements with V and J called. A share of clones is missing; checked studies link under half to unresolved V genes, and the rest is unexplained. This sample comprises around 70,000 clones, around 83% of them detected only once. Of the sample, 2.5% is held by the ten largest clones.

Trimming removed 3 bases from V and 2 bases from J, leaving 14 bases between the germline ends. The germline V gene (reference sequence) specifies LNHDA as CDR1 and SQIVND as CDR2. From cysteine to phenylalanine, the CDR3 is 15 amino acids long. Just the 45-base CDR3 DNA is kept, in frame starting at base 1. Details on this clone: Which antigen it targets is not known. Per-base qualities were not stored, and no clone one base away is much larger.

The chain is encoded by TRBV19 joined to TRBJ2-7; the D gene is possibly TRBD1, with 6 bases matching. Sequencing used CD4+ or CD8+ T cells sorted from blood, obtained in a trial of the OX40 agonist ivuxolimab. This TCR was recovered from an adult with an advanced solid tumor such as melanoma, head and neck, liver or kidney cancer. The base sequence is TGTGCCAGTAGTATCAATGCAGGGGCGACCTACGAGCAGTACTTC. This yields the protein CASSINAGATYEQYF.